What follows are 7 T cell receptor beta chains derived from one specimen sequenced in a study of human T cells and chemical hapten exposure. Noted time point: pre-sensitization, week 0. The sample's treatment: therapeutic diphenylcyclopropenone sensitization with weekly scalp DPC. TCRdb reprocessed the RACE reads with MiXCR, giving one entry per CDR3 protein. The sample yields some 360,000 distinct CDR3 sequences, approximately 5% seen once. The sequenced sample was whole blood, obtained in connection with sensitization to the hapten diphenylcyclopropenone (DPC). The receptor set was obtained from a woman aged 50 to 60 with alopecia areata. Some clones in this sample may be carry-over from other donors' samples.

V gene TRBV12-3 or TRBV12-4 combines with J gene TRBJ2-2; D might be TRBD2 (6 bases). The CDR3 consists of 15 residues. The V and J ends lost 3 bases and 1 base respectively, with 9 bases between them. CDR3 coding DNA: TGTGCCAGCAGTTTTTTTAGCGGGAACACCGGGGAGCTGTTTTTT. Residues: CASSFFSGNTGELFF.

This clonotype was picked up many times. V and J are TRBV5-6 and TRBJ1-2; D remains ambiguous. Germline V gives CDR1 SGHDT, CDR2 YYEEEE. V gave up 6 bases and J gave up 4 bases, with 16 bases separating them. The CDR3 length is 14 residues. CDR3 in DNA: TGTGCCAGCATCTTTTCTCCGGACCCCTATGGCTACACCTTC. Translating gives CASIFSPDPYGYTF.

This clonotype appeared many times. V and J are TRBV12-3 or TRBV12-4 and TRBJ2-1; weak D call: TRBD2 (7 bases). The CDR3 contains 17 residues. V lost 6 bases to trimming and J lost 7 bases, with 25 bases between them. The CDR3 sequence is CASSLVGGAPGMNEQFF. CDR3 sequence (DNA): TGTGCCAGCAGCCTCGTAGGGGGGGCCCCGGGAATGAATGAGCAGTTCTTC.

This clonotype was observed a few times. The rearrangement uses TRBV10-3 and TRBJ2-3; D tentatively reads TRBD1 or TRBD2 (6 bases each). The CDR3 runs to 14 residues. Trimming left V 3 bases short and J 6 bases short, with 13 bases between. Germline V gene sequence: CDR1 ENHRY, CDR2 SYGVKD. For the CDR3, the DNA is TGTGCCATCAGTGAATCACAGGGACTGGATACGCAGTATTTT. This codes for CAISESQGLDTQYF.

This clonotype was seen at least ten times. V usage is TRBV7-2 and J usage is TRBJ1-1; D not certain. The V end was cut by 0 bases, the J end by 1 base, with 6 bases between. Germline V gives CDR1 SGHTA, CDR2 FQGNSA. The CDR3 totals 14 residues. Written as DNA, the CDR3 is TGTGCCAGCAGCTTAGCCCCCTCGAACACTGAAGCTTTCTTT. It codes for CASSLAPSNTEAFF.

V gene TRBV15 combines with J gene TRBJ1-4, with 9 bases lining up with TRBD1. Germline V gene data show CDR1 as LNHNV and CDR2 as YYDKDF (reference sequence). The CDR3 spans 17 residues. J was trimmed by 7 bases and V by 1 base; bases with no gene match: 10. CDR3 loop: CATSRAPKDRGAEKLFF. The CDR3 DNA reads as TGTGCCACCAGCAGAGCACCCAAGGACAGGGGTGCTGAAAAACTGTTTTTT.

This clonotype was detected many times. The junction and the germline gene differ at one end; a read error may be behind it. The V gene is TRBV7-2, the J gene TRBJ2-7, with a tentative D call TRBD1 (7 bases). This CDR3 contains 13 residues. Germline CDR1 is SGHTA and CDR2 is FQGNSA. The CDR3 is CASSLVMRDRTHF. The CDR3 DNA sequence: TGTGCCAGCAGCTTAGTTATGCGGGACAGAACCCACTTC.